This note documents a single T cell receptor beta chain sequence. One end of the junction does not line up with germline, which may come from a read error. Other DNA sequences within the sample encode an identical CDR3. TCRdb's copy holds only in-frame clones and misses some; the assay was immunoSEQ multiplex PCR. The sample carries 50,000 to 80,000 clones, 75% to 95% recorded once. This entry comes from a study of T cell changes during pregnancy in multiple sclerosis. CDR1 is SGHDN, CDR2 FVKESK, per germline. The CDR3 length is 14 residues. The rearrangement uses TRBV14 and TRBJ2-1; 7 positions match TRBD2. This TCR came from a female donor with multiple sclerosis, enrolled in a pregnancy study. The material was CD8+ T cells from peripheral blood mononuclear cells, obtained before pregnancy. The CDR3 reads CASSEAGFNNEQFF. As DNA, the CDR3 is TGTGCCAGCAGCGAAGCGGGGTTCAACAATGAGCAATTCTTC.